These 27 T cell receptor beta chains share one sample of origin, sequenced in a study of cytomegalovirus exposure and HLA in healthy donors. PCR involved 60 Vbeta and 13 Jbeta primers. Using immunoSEQ multiplex PCR, the repertoire was profiled, and TCRdb retains in-frame clones only, with some absent. This table has about 160,000 clones, over 60% appearing once. Input material: PBMCs. The receptor set was obtained from a woman younger than 35 in good health and CMV-seronegative.

The V gene is TRBV27, the J gene TRBJ2-5, with 9 nucleotides matching TRBD2. V lost 6 bases, J lost 3 bases, and 8 bases stayed unmatched. The length of the CDR3 is 15 residues. Looked up from germline, CDR1 is MNHEY and CDR2 is SMNVEV (reference sequence). The CDR3 nucleotides are TGTGCCAGCAGGCCGAGGGCGGGGGGGAAAGAGACCCAGTACTTC. Protein: CASRPRAGGKETQYF.

The CDR3: CASSSGGSGDTQYF. For the CDR3, the DNA is TGTGCCAGCAGCTCTGGTGGGAGTGGGGATACGCAGTATTTT. The chain uses TRBV7-9 and TRBJ2-3; D might be TRBD2 (5 bases). CDR3 size: 14 residues. Trimming left V 4 bases short and J 6 bases short, with 14 bases between. Germline V gives CDR1 SEHNR, CDR2 FQNEAQ (reference sequence).

The chain uses TRBV27 and TRBJ2-3, with D possibly TRBD2 on 7 matching bases. In germline, CDR1 is MNHEY, CDR2 SMNVEV (reference sequence). The CDR3 totals 17 residues. Trimming pared 5 bases from V and 3 bases from J, leaving 21 bases between. CDR3 sequence (DNA): TGTGCCAGCAGTCTCACTTCCAGGGGAGGGGGTACAGATACGCAGTATTTT. Protein: CASSLTSRGGGTDTQYF.

The chain recombines TRBV7-9 with TRBJ2-2; 7 bases are shared with TRBD2. The CDR3 is 15 amino acids. The V gene's germline CDR1 is SEHNR and CDR2 FQNEAQ (reference sequence). The V and J ends lost 2 bases and 1 base, in that order; junction bases with no gene match: 1. CDR3 region: CASSLIAGNTGELFF. CDR3 nucleotide sequence: TGTGCCAGCAGCTTAATAGCGGGGAACACCGGGGAGCTGTTTTTT.

Regarding this clone: This likely comes from a read error, as the CDR3 has no conserved phenylalanine or tryptophan at its end. The DNA is left out, because the CDR3 cannot be placed on it with certainty; the CDR3 is given as TCRdb lists it. The chain joins TRBV30 to TRBJ1-5; TRBD1, the table's D call, was not compared with the DNA. The CDR3 length equals 10 residues, ends included. Germline CDR1 reads GTSNPN; CDR2 reads SVGIG (reference sequence). The CDR3 protein is CAWSVTVRTL.

This sequence joins TRBV7-9 and TRBJ2-1; 9 bases match TRBD2. Germline V gives CDR1 SEHNR, CDR2 FQNEAQ (reference sequence). The CDR3 totals 15 residues. V shed 3 bases and J 4 bases; nucleotides not matched to a gene: 4. This CDR3 is CASSFGGGVYNEQFF. The CDR3 nucleotides read TGTGCCAGCAGCTTTGGCGGGGGGGTATACAATGAGCAGTTCTTC.

This rearrangement joins TRBV21-1 to TRBJ1-1. TRBV21-1 is assigned pseudogene status. The CDR3 totals 15 residues. The CDR3 nucleotides read TGTGCCAGCAGCAAAAAGCGGGGCATGAACACTGAAGCTTTCTTT. Protein sequence: CASSKKRGMNTEAFF.

The V gene is TRBV9, the J gene TRBJ1-6; D gene ambiguous. This CDR3 has 15 amino acids. CDR1 is SGDLS and CDR2 is YYNGEE in the germline V gene. V shed 0 bases and J shed 7 bases, with 11 bases lying between them. CDR3 nucleotides: TGTGCCAGCAGCGTAGTGGGAGGTCAAAATTCACCCCTCCACTTT. Translation gives CASSVVGGQNSPLHF.

The chain joins TRBV6-1 to TRBJ2-5; no reliable D call. The CDR3 extends over 12 amino acids. Germline V CDR1 and CDR2: MNHNS, SASEGT. V was cut by 7 bases and J by 5 bases, with 11 bases left in between. CDR3 region: CASTPSPETQYF. The CDR3 nucleotides read TGTGCCAGCACCCCAAGCCCTGAGACCCAGTACTTC.

This clone has just one count. The rearrangement joins TRBV4-1 to TRBJ1-2, with D tentatively TRBD1 (5 bases). Trimming removed 0 bases from V and 8 bases from J, with 19 bases in between. Germline loops: CDR1 MGHRA, CDR2 YSYEKL. The CDR3 consists of 16 residues. CDR3 DNA sequence: TGCGCCAGCAGCCAAGATATCAGGCAGGGCGTAGGGGGCTACACCTTC. Residues: CASSQDIRQGVGGYTF.

Only one count was recorded for this clone. The chain combines TRBV14 with TRBJ2-3; possibly TRBD2 for D (6 bases). The CDR3 is made up of 14 amino acids. V was cut by 4 bases and J by 0 bases, with 8 bases left in between. The germline CDR1 and CDR2 sequences are SGHDN and FVKESK. The chain's CDR3 is CASSRDSSTDTQYF. CDR3 bases: TGTGCCAGCAGCCGGGACTCTAGCACAGATACGCAGTATTTT.

This chain links TRBV6-5 with TRBJ1-2; tentative D call: TRBD1 (6 bases). The CDR3 runs 12 residues. Germline CDR1 reads MNHEY; CDR2 reads SVGAGI. V lost 5 bases and J lost 5, with 9 bases in between. Here the CDR3 reads CASSTGWYGYTF. The CDR3 DNA sequence: TGTGCCAGCAGTACAGGGTGGTATGGCTACACCTTC.

The rearrangement links TRBV19 to TRBJ1-2; D not resolved. This CDR3 comprises 14 residues. CDR1 LNHDA and CDR2 SQIVND come from the germline V gene (reference sequence). Trimming pared 4 bases from V and 1 base from J, leaving 10 bases between. CDR3 sequence: CASSTTGNNYGYTF. The CDR3, as DNA: TGTGCCAGTAGTACAACGGGGAATAACTATGGCTACACCTTC. Together with reference TRBV19 and TRBJ1-2, the CDR3 gives the full variable domain: DGGITQSPKYLFRKEGQNVTLSCEQNLNHDAMYWYRQDPGQGLRLIYYSQIVNDFQKGDIAEGYSVSREKKESFPLTVTSAQKNPTAFYLCASSTTGNNYGYTFGSGTRLTVV.

This chain uses TRBV27 with TRBJ1-4; D is uncertain. The CDR3 runs to 14 residues. V shed 6 bases and J shed 0 bases, with 8 bases lying between them. Germline CDR1 and CDR2: MNHEY and SMNVEV (reference sequence). The CDR3 spells CASSGVATNEKLFF. CDR3 in DNA: TGTGCCAGCAGCGGGGTCGCAACTAATGAAAAACTGTTTTTT.

The chain combines TRBV18 with TRBJ1-5; maybe TRBD1 (6 bases). The CDR3 spans 17 residues. Germline CDR1 and CDR2: KGHSH and LQKENI. Trimming took 6 bases from V and 1 from J, leaving 19 bases between them. The CDR3: CASSLSGGYTSNQPQHF. In DNA, the CDR3 is TGTGCCAGCTCGCTATCGGGGGGCTATACGAGCAATCAGCCCCAGCATTTT.

This clone was found a few times. CDR3 loop: CASSVGQGLGSFGYTF. The CDR3 nucleotides read TGTGCCAGCAGCGTCGGACAGGGTCTGGGGAGTTTTGGCTACACCTTC. This chain joins TRBV7-2 and TRBJ1-2; 8 bases agree with TRBD1. Trimming at V came to 5 bases and at J to 7 bases, leaving 15 bases not matched to a gene. The CDR3 is made up of 16 amino acids. The germline V gene encodes CDR1 SGHTA and CDR2 FQGNSA.

The rearrangement uses TRBV10-3 and TRBJ2-1, with D uncertain. The length of the CDR3 is 13 residues. V gave up 9 bases and J gave up 6 bases, with 15 bases separating them. The germline V gene encodes CDR1 ENHRY and CDR2 SYGVKD. The CDR3 reads CAISMGTPNEQFF. The CDR3 DNA is TGTGCCATAAGTATGGGCACCCCCAATGAGCAGTTCTTC.

The chain links TRBV7-2 to TRBJ2-1; D gene unclear. The V gene's germline CDR1 is SGHTA and CDR2 FQGNSA. CDR3 length: 12 residues. Trimming pared 6 bases from V and 6 bases from J, leaving 9 bases between. CDR3 sequence: CASSFPGNEQFF. DNA of the CDR3: TGTGCCAGCAGTTTCCCAGGCAATGAGCAGTTCTTC.

This chain connects TRBV10-1 to TRBJ2-2; 12 bases fit TRBD2. The CDR3 sequence is 15 residues long. Germline CDR1 reads WNHNN; CDR2 reads SYGVQD (reference sequence). Trimming at V came to 5 bases and at J to 6 bases, leaving 4 bases not matched to a gene. CDR3 residues: CASSPGLAGSGELFF. The CDR3 region has the DNA TGCGCCAGCAGTCCAGGACTAGCGGGATCCGGGGAGCTGTTTTTT.

The chain carries TRBV5-1 and TRBJ2-1; 7 bases match TRBD1. CDR1 and CDR2 from the germline V gene are SGHRS and YFSETQ. This CDR3 is 15 amino acids long. With 3 bases clipped from V and 3 bases from J, the junction kept 6 bases outside the gene matches. The CDR3 loop is CASSSEGQYYNEQFF. Here the CDR3 DNA reads TGCGCCAGCAGCTCTGAGGGACAGTACTACAATGAGCAGTTCTTC.

J is TRBJ1-3 and V is TRBV29-1; TRBD1 agrees at 9 bases. Germline CDR1 reads SQVTM; CDR2 reads ANQGSEA. The length of the CDR3 is 16 residues. Trimming took 0 bases from V and 4 from J; bases not matched to a gene: 7. CDR3 sequence: CSVEEGYRGRGNTIYF. The CDR3 DNA reads TGCAGCGTTGAAGAAGGCTACAGGGGGCGAGGAAACACCATATATTTT.

The table lists this clone with a few counts. The junction and the germline gene differ at one end; a read error may be behind it. V is TRBV7-2 and J is TRBJ1-3; 8 bases fit TRBD1. This CDR3 has 15 residues. Germline V gene data show CDR1 as SGHTA and CDR2 as FQGNSA. CDR3 in DNA: TGTGCCAGCACCTTACAGGGGGGCTCTGGAAACACCATATATTTT. Its protein product is CASTLQGGSGNTIYF. Drawing the rest from reference TRBV7-2 and TRBJ1-3, the complete variable domain is GAGVSQSPSNKVTEKGKDVELRCDPISGHTALYWYRQSLGQGLEFLIYFQGNSAPDKSGLPSDRFSAERTGGSVSTLTIQRTQQEDSAVYLCASTLQGGSGNTIYFGEGSWLTVV.

To note about this clone: Other nucleotide sequences in the sample specify the same CDR3. The DNA of the CDR3 is TGTGCCAGCAGCTTAAACACCACAGCCAATGAAAAACTGTTTTTT. This gives the protein CASSLNTTANEKLFF. The chain links TRBV7-3 to TRBJ1-4; D uncertain. The CDR3 sequence is 15 residues long. V lost 1 base to trimming and J lost 5 bases, with 11 bases between them. Germline lookup yields CDR1 SGHTA and CDR2 FQGTGA.

This sequence joins TRBV4-2 and TRBJ1-3; unclear D gene. CDR1 and CDR2 (germline): LGHNA, YNFKEQ. The germline V and J ends were trimmed by 1 base and 7 bases, with 14 bases remaining between them. The CDR3 consists of 15 residues. The CDR3: CASSQGPAPGNTIYF. CDR3 DNA: TGTGCCAGCAGCCAAGGCCCGGCCCCGGGTAACACCATATATTTT.

This chain connects TRBV5-5 to TRBJ2-2, with D perhaps matching TRBD1 (5 bases). The CDR3 runs to 15 residues. Germline-derived CDR1 and CDR2 are SGHKS and YYEKEE (reference sequence). The ends were cut back, 3 bases at V and 0 bases at J, with 9 bases in the middle. The CDR3 DNA is TGTGCCAGCAGCTGGGGCAGCCCGAACACCGGGGAGCTGTTTTTT. The encoded protein is CASSWGSPNTGELFF.

The gene calls are TRBV11-3 and TRBJ2-6; D is possibly TRBD1 (6 bases). This CDR3 is 16 amino acids long. The V end was cut by 5 bases, the J end by 2 bases, with 13 bases between. In germline, CDR1 is SGHNT, CDR2 YENEEA. In nucleotides, the CDR3 is TGTGCCAGCAGCCCCCGGGCAGGGGCTGGGGCCAACGTCCTGACTTTC. It yields the protein CASSPRAGAGANVLTF.

The V gene is TRBV7-9, the J gene TRBJ1-1; D gene ambiguous. The germline V gene has CDR1 SEHNR and CDR2 FQNEAQ (reference sequence). This CDR3 comprises 11 residues. V dropped 5 bases and J dropped 1 base, with 2 bases sitting between them. CDR3 bases: TGTGCCAGCAGCCAGAACACTGAAGCTTTCTTT. It specifies CASSQNTEAFF. The variable domain in full, with the rest retrieved from reference TRBV7-9 and TRBJ1-1, is DTGVSQNPRHKITKRGQNVTFRCDPISEHNRLYWYRQTLGQGPEFLTYFQNEAQLEKSRLLSDRFSAERPKGSFSTLEIQRTEQGDSAMYLCASSQNTEAFFGQGTRLTVV.